The T cell receptor (beta chain) under discussion was sequenced for a study of cytomegalovirus exposure and HLA in healthy donors. Broader study findings: Overall, some 160 TCR beta chains were annotated as cytomegalovirus-associated. There were some public TCRs occurring in many donors, but most TCR sequences were rare. High specificity and sensitivity for cytomegalovirus status were reported for the classifier.

The CDR3 sequence is 15 residues long. Unrecorded immune exposure was likely among donors, who were nominally healthy when sampled. The study ran its PCR with 60 Vbeta and 13 Jbeta primers. Repertoires were generated with immunoSEQ multiplex PCR, while TCRdb's copy carries only in-frame clones and drops some. Here the sample spans fewer than 250,000 clones, just over 75% being singletons. With respect to this clone: The antigen is undetermined.

Sequencing was performed on PBMCs. V gene TRBV21-1 combines with J gene TRBJ1-2; the table calls TRBD1, which could not be checked here. TRBV21-1 is a pseudogene. The clonotype was recovered from a man aged 18 to 35 in good health and CMV-seronegative. The CDR3 region has the DNA TGTGCCAGCAGCAAAGTGGGGACAGCGGAGACGGGCTACACCTTC. This translates into CASSKVGTAETGYTF.